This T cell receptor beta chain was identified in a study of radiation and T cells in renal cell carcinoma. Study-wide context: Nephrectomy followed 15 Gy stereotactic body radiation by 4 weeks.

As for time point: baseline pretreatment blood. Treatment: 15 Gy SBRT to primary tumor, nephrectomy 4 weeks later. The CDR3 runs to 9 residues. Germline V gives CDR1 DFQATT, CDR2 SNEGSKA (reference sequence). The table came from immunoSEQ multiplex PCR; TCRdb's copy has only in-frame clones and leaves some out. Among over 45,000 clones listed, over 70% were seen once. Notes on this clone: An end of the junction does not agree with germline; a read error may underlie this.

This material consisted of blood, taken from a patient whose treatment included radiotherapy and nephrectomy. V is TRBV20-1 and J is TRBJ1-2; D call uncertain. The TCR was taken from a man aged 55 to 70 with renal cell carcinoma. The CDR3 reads CSAGEGYTF. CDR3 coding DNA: TGCAGTGCTGGAGAGGGCTACACCTTC.